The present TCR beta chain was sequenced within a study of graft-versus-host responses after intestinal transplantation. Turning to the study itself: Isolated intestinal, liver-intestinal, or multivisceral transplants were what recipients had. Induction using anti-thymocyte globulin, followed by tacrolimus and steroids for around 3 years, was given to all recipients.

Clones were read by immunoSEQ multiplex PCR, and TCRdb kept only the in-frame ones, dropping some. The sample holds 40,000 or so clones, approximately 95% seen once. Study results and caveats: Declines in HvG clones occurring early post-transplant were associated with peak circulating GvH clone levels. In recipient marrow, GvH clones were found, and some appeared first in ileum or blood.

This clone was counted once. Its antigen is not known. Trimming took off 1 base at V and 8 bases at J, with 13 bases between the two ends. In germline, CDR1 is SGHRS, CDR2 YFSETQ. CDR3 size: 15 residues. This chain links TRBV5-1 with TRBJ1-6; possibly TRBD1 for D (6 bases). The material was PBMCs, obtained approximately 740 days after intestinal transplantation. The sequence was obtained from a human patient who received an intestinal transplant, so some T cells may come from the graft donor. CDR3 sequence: CASSLQDRGDSPLHF. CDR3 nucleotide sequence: TGCGCCAGCAGCTTGCAGGATAGGGGGGATTCACCCCTCCACTTT.